One and the same sample provided the 14 T cell receptor beta chains below, sequenced in a study of siplizumab effects on memory and regulatory T cells. Assay: immunoSEQ multiplex PCR; the TCRdb copy retains only in-frame clones and omits some. In the table there are around 100,000 clones, 93% of which are singletons. The specimen sequenced was Tregs sorted from blood. The receptor source for this set is a human donor in good health.

The J gene is TRBJ2-3, the V gene TRBV27; D remains ambiguous. The germline gives CDR1 MNHEY, CDR2 SMNVEV (reference sequence). The CDR3 extends over 14 amino acids. V shed 2 bases and J shed 2 bases, with 8 bases lying between them. The CDR3: CASSLGLNTDTQYF. The CDR3 coding sequence is TGTGCCAGCAGTTTAGGGTTAAACACAGATACGCAGTATTTT.

This chain connects TRBV6-1 to TRBJ1-2; D might be TRBD1 (6 bases). Trimming left V 0 bases short and J 7 bases short, with 12 bases between. Germline lookup yields CDR1 MNHNS and CDR2 SASEGT. The CDR3 runs to 14 residues. CDR3 protein: CASSEAVQGGGYTF. The CDR3 nucleotides are TGTGCCAGCAGTGAAGCGGTACAGGGAGGTGGCTACACCTTC.

The chain combines TRBV27 with TRBJ2-7; 9 bases line up with TRBD1. CDR3 length: 13 amino acids. With V trimmed by 2 bases and J by 6 bases, 2 bases remained unmatched. CDR1 is MNHEY and CDR2 is SMNVEV in the germline V gene (reference sequence). DNA of the CDR3: TGTGCCAGCAGTTTACTGACAGGGGGCGAGCAGTACTTC. Translation gives CASSLLTGGEQYF.

This clone came up once. V and J are TRBV6-1 and TRBJ2-7; D is uncertain. This CDR3 is 15 amino acids long. V lost 0 bases to trimming and J lost 5 bases, with 14 bases between them. CDR1 MNHNS and CDR2 SASEGT come from the germline V gene. CDR3 nucleotide sequence: TGTGCCAGCAGTGAAGCGAAGGGATGGCTCGACGAGCAGTACTTC. Protein: CASSEAKGWLDEQYF.

This chain connects TRBV5-1 to TRBJ2-2; no reliable D call. This CDR3 has 15 residues. V gave up 0 bases and J gave up 1 base, with 7 bases separating them. From germline, CDR1 is SGHRS and CDR2 YFSETQ. The CDR3 DNA reads as TGCGCCAGCAGCTTGGCAGTTATGAACACCGGGGAGCTGTTTTTT. Its protein is CASSLAVMNTGELFF.

The chain employs TRBV19 and TRBJ2-1; 7 positions agree with TRBD1. The V gene's germline CDR1 is LNHDA and CDR2 SQIVND (reference sequence). With V trimmed by 5 bases and J by 4 bases, 5 bases remained unmatched. The CDR3 sequence is 14 residues long. The CDR3 DNA is TGTGCCAGTAGTTTAAGGGGGCTGTACAATGAGCAGTTCTTC. This translates into CASSLRGLYNEQFF.

The V call is TRBV30, the J call TRBJ2-1; 9 positions match TRBD1. Trimming at V came to 0 bases and at J to 9 bases, leaving 9 bases not matched to a gene. This CDR3 has 15 residues. Per the germline V gene, CDR1 is GTSNPN and CDR2 is SVGIG (reference sequence). The CDR3 reads CAWSVWDRELSEQFF. The CDR3 region has the DNA TGTGCCTGGAGTGTTTGGGACAGGGAATTGAGTGAGCAGTTCTTC.

This chain uses TRBV9 with TRBJ2-1; D is perhaps TRBD2 (5 bases). CDR1 is SGDLS and CDR2 is YYNGEE in the germline V gene. Trimming removed 0 bases from V and 6 bases from J, with 16 bases in between. The CDR3 extends over 16 amino acids. The CDR3 nucleotides are TGTGCCAGCAGCGTAGACCCTAGAGGGTCGCGCAATGAGCAGTTCTTC. It encodes CASSVDPRGSRNEQFF.

The count of this clone is one. The rearrangement uses TRBV30 and TRBJ2-2, with unresolved D. The length of the CDR3 is 12 residues. Germline CDR1 GTSNPN, CDR2 SVGIG (reference sequence). V lost 3 bases, J lost 5 bases, and 7 bases lay in between. The chain's CDR3 is CAWSLGTGELFF. CDR3 DNA sequence: TGTGCCTGGAGCCTGGGTACCGGGGAGCTGTTTTTT.

This clone has a single count. CDR3 sequence: CASGGHGQGYQAFF. DNA of the CDR3: TGTGCCAGCGGCGGCCACGGGCAGGGATATCAAGCTTTCTTT. J is TRBJ1-1 and V is TRBV5-4, with D perhaps matching TRBD1 (5 bases). The CDR3 totals 14 residues. Germline-derived CDR1 and CDR2 are SGHNT and YYREEE (reference sequence). With 7 bases removed from V and 9 bases from J, the gap between germline ends came to 22 bases.

CDR3 amino acids: CASRDSYTDTQYF. CDR3 nucleotide sequence: TGTGCCAGCAGGGACTCTTACACAGATACGCAGTATTTT. V is TRBV2 and J is TRBJ2-3; tentative D call: TRBD2 (5 bases). The CDR3 runs 13 residues. V lost 6 bases, J lost 2 bases, and 9 bases lay in between. Per the germline V gene, CDR1 is SNHLY and CDR2 is FYNNEI.

This sequence joins TRBV30 and TRBJ1-2; 11 bases fit TRBD1. V shed 4 bases and J 5 bases; nucleotides not matched to a gene: 9. This CDR3 contains 15 residues. The germline V gene encodes CDR1 GTSNPN and CDR2 SVGIG (reference sequence). The CDR3 sequence: CAWNAGTGGFYGYTF. In DNA form, the CDR3 reads TGTGCCTGGAACGCCGGGACAGGGGGATTTTATGGCTACACCTTC.

In DNA form, the CDR3 reads TGTGCCAGCAGCTCCCGGACAGGGAGGGAGACCCAGTACTTC. It codes for CASSSRTGRETQYF. The chain employs TRBV7-8 and TRBJ2-5, with 8 bases identical to TRBD1. Trimming took 4 bases from V and 5 from J; bases not matched to a gene: 6. In germline, CDR1 is SGHVS, CDR2 FQNEAQ. This CDR3 comprises 14 residues. Together with reference TRBV7-8 and TRBJ2-5, the CDR3 gives the full variable domain: GAGVSQSPRYKVAKRGQDVALRCDPISGHVSLFWYQQALGQGPEFLTYFQNEAQLDKSGLPSDRFFAERPEGSVSTLKIQRTQQEDSAVYLCASSSRTGRETQYFGPGTRLLVL.

The chain's CDR3 is CASSWRQGTYGYTF. CDR3 coding DNA: TGTGCCAGCAGCTGGCGACAGGGTACCTATGGCTACACCTTC. This chain uses TRBV5-4 with TRBJ1-2, with 7 bases fitting TRBD1. Germline CDR1 is SGHNT and CDR2 is YYREEE (reference sequence). This CDR3 is built from 14 residues. After removal of 3 bases from V and 4 bases from J, the junction contained 6 bases not matched to a gene.